This T cell receptor beta chain appears in the sequencing data of a study of T cell repertoires in cytomegalovirus infection. V shed 3 bases and J 8 bases; nucleotides not matched to a gene: 2. The CDR3 is made up of 13 amino acids. Germline-derived CDR1 and CDR2 are SEHNR and FQNEAQ (reference sequence). In TCRdb, the reads were re-called with MiXCR into one record per CDR3 protein. The table lists under 800,000 distinct CDR3 sequences, about 24% of them singletons. The receptor's source is a human donor in good health (CMV status not recorded). Some clones in this sample may be carry-over from other donors' samples. Material for sequencing was CD8+ T cells from PBMCs. The V gene is TRBV7-9, the J gene TRBJ1-1, with 11 bases fitting TRBD1. This CDR3 is CASSFGDRGEAFF. CDR3 coding DNA: TGTGCCAGCAGCTTTGGGGACAGGGGGGAAGCTTTCTTT.